The 32 T cell receptor beta chains below were found in one sample sequenced in a study of T-cell reconstitution after alpha-beta-depleted transplantation in children. Unique molecular identifiers tagged the TCRbeta library. MiXCR was run by TCRdb on the PCR reads, yielding one entry per CDR3 protein. The repertoire holds about 310,000 distinct CDR3 sequences, with more than 20% as singletons. Sample: PBMCs, mostly from graft donor cells, taken 180 days after TCRalphabeta/CD19-depleted stem cell transplant. The receptors shown here come from a male patient younger than 18 who had a stem cell transplant for acute lymphoblastic leukemia, so the T cells may come from the graft donor.

This clonotype has only a few counts. The V gene is TRBV12-3 or TRBV12-4, the J gene TRBJ1-4; the D gene is possibly TRBD1 (5 bases). The CDR3 is 15 amino acids. Trimming cost V 6 bases and J 5 bases, with 16 bases left between them. CDR3 bases: TGTGCCAGCAGGTTTAGACGGGGCTTAAATGAAAAACTGTTTTTT. Amino acids: CASRFRRGLNEKLFF.

The chain couples TRBV7-8 to TRBJ2-1; D gene uncertain. Between the trimmed V and J ends, which lost 5 bases and 8 bases, there was a span of 19 bases. This CDR3 is built from 15 residues. The germline gives CDR1 SGHVS, CDR2 FQNEAQ. For the CDR3, the DNA is TGTGCCAGCAGCCCGAGCCGGGCCCCCGTCTATGAGCAGTTCTTC. Residues: CASSPSRAPVYEQFF.

V and J are TRBV20-1 and TRBJ2-2; 7 positions match TRBD1. With V trimmed by 0 bases and J by 6 bases, 19 bases remained unmatched. Germline assignment: CDR1 DFQATT and CDR2 SNEGSKA (reference sequence). This CDR3 is 19 amino acids long. The CDR3 nucleotides read TGCAGTGCTAGAGATGTGAAGAATCCGAGACAGGGTTTTTCCGGGGAGCTGTTTTTT. Translating it yields CSARDVKNPRQGFSGELFF.

This rearrangement joins TRBV20-1 to TRBJ1-1, with D hard to call. V was cut by 5 bases and J by 0 bases, with 13 bases left in between. CDR1 is DFQATT and CDR2 is SNEGSKA in the germline V gene (reference sequence). The CDR3 totals 14 residues. The chain's CDR3 is CSAPQQRMNTEAFF. CDR3 in DNA: TGCAGTGCTCCCCAACAGCGTATGAACACTGAAGCTTTCTTT.

This chain joins TRBV29-1 and TRBJ1-2; D unresolved. This CDR3 contains 12 residues. Deletions cut 1 base from V and 4 bases from J, with 7 bases between. Germline V gene lookup returns CDR1 SQVTM and CDR2 ANQGSEA. Here the CDR3 reads CSVEGVLYGYTF. The CDR3, as DNA: TGCAGCGTTGAAGGGGTACTCTATGGCTACACCTTC.

The gene calls are TRBV4-1 and TRBJ2-5; tentative D call: TRBD2 (5 bases). The CDR3 spans 17 residues. Germline values: CDR1 MGHRA, CDR2 YSYEKL. The V gene lost 0 bases and the J gene lost 4 bases, with 18 bases spanning the gap. This CDR3 is CASSQDPPSGPRETQYF. CDR3 in DNA: TGCGCCAGCAGCCAAGATCCCCCCAGCGGCCCTCGAGAGACCCAGTACTTC.

The rearrangement joins TRBV2 to TRBJ2-7; 8 bases align to TRBD2. Germline trimming cut 8 bases from V and 0 bases from J; bases unmatched to any gene: 9. Germline values: CDR1 SNHLY, CDR2 FYNNEI. The CDR3 length is 15 residues. The CDR3 reads CASSGAGLASYEQYF. The DNA of the CDR3 is TGTGCCAGCTCGGGAGCCGGACTAGCCTCCTACGAGCAGTACTTC.

This clonotype was seen a handful of times. The V gene is TRBV2, the J gene TRBJ2-1; D possibly matches TRBD1 or TRBD2 (5 bases each). The CDR3 loop spans 16 amino acids. Trimming shortened V by 1 base and J by 3 bases, and 13 bases separated the two germline ends. The germline CDR1 and CDR2 sequences are SNHLY and FYNNEI. The CDR3 region has the DNA TGTGCCAGCAGTGAAGAGGCGGGCCAGGGCTACAATGAGCAGTTCTTC. Translation gives CASSEEAGQGYNEQFF.

The chain is built from TRBV7-8 and TRBJ1-5; TRBD1 aligns across 7 bases. The CDR3 totals 14 residues. Per the germline V gene, CDR1 is SGHVS and CDR2 is FQNEAQ. The V and J ends lost 5 bases and 6 bases, in that order; junction bases with no gene match: 7. This CDR3 is CASSTRTGPQPQHF. The CDR3 region has the DNA TGTGCCAGCAGCACTAGGACAGGTCCTCAGCCCCAGCATTTT.

The chain joins TRBV6-2 or TRBV6-3 to TRBJ2-3; TRBD2 matches at 9 bases. The germline V gene has CDR1 MNHEY and CDR2 SVGEGT. After removal of 2 bases from V and 0 bases from J, the junction contained 15 bases not matched to a gene. The CDR3 has 20 amino acids. The CDR3 sequence: CASSYPNPYGLAGSTDTQYF. CDR3 DNA sequence: TGTGCCAGCAGTTACCCCAACCCATACGGTCTAGCGGGGAGCACAGATACGCAGTATTTT.

This clonotype was recorded a few times. This rearrangement joins TRBV4-1 to TRBJ2-7, with a weak D call TRBD1 (6 bases). This CDR3 region has 15 residues. Germline V gene data show CDR1 as MGHRA and CDR2 as YSYEKL. Trimming cost V 2 bases and J 1 base, with 12 bases left between them. The CDR3 sequence: CASSQQDSPSYEQYF. The CDR3 bases are TGCGCCAGCAGCCAACAGGACAGCCCGTCCTACGAGCAGTACTTC.

This clonotype showed up just a few times. This chain links TRBV20-1 with TRBJ2-7; 8 bases line up with TRBD2. The CDR3 is made up of 15 amino acids. Germline loops: CDR1 DFQATT, CDR2 SNEGSKA (reference sequence). The J segment lost 3 bases and the V segment lost 1 base, leaving 8 bases of the junction unmatched. The CDR3 here is CSARGLSGVDYEQYF. As DNA, the CDR3 is TGCAGTGCTAGAGGGCTTAGCGGGGTGGACTACGAGCAGTACTTC.

The chain employs TRBV11-2 and TRBJ1-4, with D perhaps TRBD1 (5 bases). Germline assignment: CDR1 SGHAT and CDR2 FQNNGV. V was trimmed by 6 bases and J by 4 bases, leaving 15 bases between them. This CDR3 has 15 residues. The CDR3 nucleotides read TGTGCCAGCAGGCCTCCGGGACGGGTTAATGAAAAACTGTTTTTT. It codes for CASRPPGRVNEKLFF.

This clonotype has a handful of counts. The chain recombines TRBV5-4 with TRBJ2-7, with D possibly called TRBD1 or TRBD2 (5 bases each). This CDR3 has 14 amino acids. Trimming pared 4 bases from V and 0 bases from J, leaving 11 bases between. Looked up from germline, CDR1 is SGHNT and CDR2 is YYREEE (reference sequence). The CDR3 is CASSARGSSYEQYF. In DNA, the CDR3 is TGTGCCAGCAGCGCCCGGGGCAGCTCCTACGAGCAGTACTTC.

This clonotype came up a few times. The genes are TRBV9 and TRBJ2-1; TRBD2 agrees at 7 bases. J was trimmed by 4 bases and V by 4 bases; bases with no gene match: 8. From germline, CDR1 is SGDLS and CDR2 YYNGEE. The CDR3 covers 15 residues. As DNA, the CDR3 is TGTGCCAGCAGCCCACTCCAGCGGGGTTACAATGAGCAGTTCTTC. Translated: CASSPLQRGYNEQFF.

V and J are TRBV7-3 and TRBJ2-7; 8 bases match TRBD1. The CDR3 runs 14 residues. J lost 6 bases, V lost 1 base, and 5 bases had no gene match. Per germline, CDR1 SGHTA and CDR2 FQGTGA. The CDR3 DNA reads as TGTGCCAGCAGCTTAAGGGCAGGGGGCACCGAGCAGTACTTC. Protein sequence: CASSLRAGGTEQYF.

This clonotype was counted many times. The genes are TRBV7-7 and TRBJ2-3; 7 positions agree with TRBD1. The germline CDR1 and CDR2 sequences are SSHAT and FNYEAQ (reference sequence). The CDR3 is 15 residues long. J was trimmed by 5 bases and V by 3 bases; bases with no gene match: 8. The CDR3 nucleotides are TGTGCCAGCAGCTTTAGCCAAGGGGGCATAGATACGCAGTATTTT. Translation gives CASSFSQGGIDTQYF.

The gene calls are TRBV12-3 or TRBV12-4 and TRBJ2-1, with 11 bases lining up with TRBD2. The CDR3 extends over 17 amino acids. With V trimmed by 5 bases and J by 4 bases, 10 bases remained unmatched. CDR3 DNA: TGTGCCAGCAGTCTCTTTTTAGCGGGAGGGCCATACAATGAGCAGTTCTTC. Amino acids: CASSLFLAGGPYNEQFF.

This clonotype was observed a handful of times. The J gene is TRBJ1-1, the V gene TRBV4-1, with D possibly being TRBD1 (5 bases). The CDR3 has 15 residues. V was pared by 4 bases and J by 5 bases, with 17 bases between. Germline V gene data show CDR1 as MGHRA and CDR2 as YSYEKL. The CDR3 is CASSRKRGRRTEAFF. The CDR3, as DNA: TGCGCCAGCAGCCGGAAGAGGGGAAGGAGGACTGAAGCTTTCTTT.

The chain has TRBV5-1 and TRBJ2-5; D is unresolved. The CDR3 runs 14 residues. Per germline, CDR1 SGHRS and CDR2 YFSETQ. The V and J ends lost 0 bases and 0 bases respectively, with 6 bases between them. The CDR3 nucleotides read TGCGCCAGCAGCTTGGGGCGGAACCAAGAGACCCAGTACTTC. Amino acids: CASSLGRNQETQYF.

This clonotype turned up a few times. The V and J genes are TRBV4-2 and TRBJ2-7, with a tentative D call TRBD1 (6 bases). The CDR3 is 15 residues long. V lost 2 bases, J lost 2 bases, and 13 bases lay in between. Germline values: CDR1 LGHNA, CDR2 YNFKEQ. Written as DNA, the CDR3 is TGTGCCAGCAGCCAACTAGGACAGAGAACCTACGAGCAGTACTTC. Encoded protein: CASSQLGQRTYEQYF.

This clonotype was found a few times. This chain links TRBV7-8 with TRBJ1-2; D call uncertain. CDR1 SGHVS and CDR2 FQNEAQ come from the germline V gene. The CDR3 has 15 amino acids. Trimming removed 5 bases at V and 0 bases at J, with 13 bases between. CDR3 sequence reads: CASSTTTPANYGYTF. The CDR3 region has the DNA TGTGCCAGCAGCACAACGACACCAGCTAACTATGGCTACACCTTC.

In this sample, this clonotype turned up a few times. The chain joins TRBV27 to TRBJ2-1; possibly TRBD2 for D (6 bases). Germline CDR1 is MNHEY and CDR2 is SMNVEV (reference sequence). This CDR3 spans 18 amino acids. V lost 3 bases and J 4 bases, leaving 22 bases between the germline ends. For the CDR3, the DNA is TGTGCCAGCAGTTTTTCTGGACTACCTTCCTCTCGGTACAATGAGCAGTTCTTC. Amino acid sequence: CASSFSGLPSSRYNEQFF.

This clonotype was counted a few times. V gene TRBV6-1 combines with J gene TRBJ2-7; a possible D gene is TRBD1 (5 bases). Trimming shortened V by 2 bases and J by 3 bases, and 14 bases separated the two germline ends. Per germline, CDR1 MNHNS and CDR2 SASEGT. The CDR3 has 15 amino acids. The CDR3 is CASSETRQGIYEQYF. CDR3 coding DNA: TGTGCCAGCAGTGAAACCCGCCAGGGAATCTACGAGCAGTACTTC.

This clonotype was detected only a few times. The chain couples TRBV20-1 to TRBJ2-1; unclear D gene. The CDR3 has 10 amino acids. Germline V CDR1 and CDR2: DFQATT, SNEGSKA (reference sequence). V lost 4 bases and J lost 6, with 4 bases in between. The CDR3 sequence is CSAKGNEQFF. CDR3 bases: TGCAGTGCTAAGGGCAATGAGCAGTTCTTC.

This clonotype occurred many times. The gene calls are TRBV5-5 and TRBJ2-5; 8 bases line up with TRBD1. Germline lookup yields CDR1 SGHKS and CDR2 YYEKEE (reference sequence). V shed 3 bases and J 2 bases; nucleotides not matched to a gene: 3. This CDR3 is built from 14 residues. CDR3 loop: CASSSWTGQETQYF. The CDR3 nucleotides read TGTGCCAGCAGCTCTTGGACAGGGCAAGAGACCCAGTACTTC.

This clonotype has only a few counts. The chain has TRBV5-1 and TRBJ2-5; TRBD1 or TRBD2 may be the D gene (5 bases each). CDR1 SGHRS and CDR2 YFSETQ come from the germline V gene. The V end was cut by 2 bases, the J end by 2 bases, with 25 bases between. This CDR3 comprises 19 residues. In DNA, the CDR3 is TGCGCCAGCAGCTTTACGGGACGGCTTTCTCGGCACCCTCAAGAGACCCAGTACTTC. It codes for CASSFTGRLSRHPQETQYF.

Concerning this clonotype itself: A junction end diverges from the germline sequence, so it may reflect a read error. Written as DNA, the CDR3 is TGTGCCAGCAGCCCCCCGACTAGAGACTACGAGAAGTACTTC. This gives the protein CASSPPTRDYEKYF. The chain couples TRBV7-9 to TRBJ2-7; a possible D gene is TRBD2 (6 bases). CDR3 length equals 14 residues. CDR1 is SEHNR, CDR2 FQNEAQ, per germline (reference sequence).

This clonotype was found a few times. The V gene is TRBV7-6, the J gene TRBJ1-4; TRBD1 matches 8 bases. This CDR3 is built from 16 residues. V trimming: 6 bases; J trimming: 3 bases; junction bases outside the gene matches: 9. Germline V lookup: CDR1 SGHVS, CDR2 FNYEAQ. In DNA, the CDR3 is TGTGCCAGCAGGCGAGCAGGGGGCATGGCTAATGAAAAACTGTTTTTT. Translation: CASRRAGGMANEKLFF.

The chain couples TRBV20-1 to TRBJ2-3; 7 positions agree with TRBD2. CDR1 and CDR2 (germline): DFQATT, SNEGSKA (reference sequence). This CDR3 has 13 residues. Losses at the gene ends were 4 bases for V and 2 bases for J; bases not matched to a gene: 3. The CDR3 spells CSATSGITDTQYF. The DNA for the CDR3 is TGCAGTGCTACGAGCGGGATCACAGATACGCAGTATTTT.

The chain joins TRBV11-2 to TRBJ2-3; the D is unclear. The germline V gene encodes CDR1 SGHAT and CDR2 FQNNGV. The length of the CDR3 is 15 residues. Trimming stripped 0 bases from V and 1 base from J, with 8 bases between. As DNA, the CDR3 is TGTGCCAGCAGCTTAGAATGGCAGGGCACAGATACGCAGTATTTT. It translates to CASSLEWQGTDTQYF.

The genes are TRBV4-1 and TRBJ1-6; 10 bases match TRBD1. With V trimmed by 0 bases and J by 11 bases, 4 bases remained unmatched. The germline V gene has CDR1 MGHRA and CDR2 YSYEKL. This CDR3 contains 15 residues. The CDR3 loop reads CASSQEGQGTTPLHF. The DNA of the CDR3 is TGCGCCAGCAGCCAAGAGGGACAGGGGACTACACCCCTCCACTTT.